This TCR beta chain was sequenced in a study of human T cells and chemical hapten exposure. About the study: Doses of diphenylcyclopropenone went to the patients' scalps weekly throughout the roughly 22-week study. Alopecia areata, totalis or universalis was found in mostly female patients. Study results and limitations: DPC sensitization left the count of TCRs above 1 in 1000 unchanged.

Time point: patch test 3, about 24 weeks after DPC sensitization. The treatment denotes: therapeutic diphenylcyclopropenone sensitization with weekly scalp DPC. Total RNA extraction was carried out from unfractionated whole blood. The CDR3 is 11 residues long. The germline CDR1 and CDR2 sequences are GTSNPN and SVGIG (reference sequence). This clonotype was observed a handful of times. Its antigen is undetermined. Study processing details: Sequenced samples showed a median of approximately 96,000 TCRs each, with counts running from roughly 23,000 to 700,000. One entry per CDR3 protein, called by TCRdb with MiXCR from the RACE reads. The V and J calls and clone size come from TCRdb's table, not from the authors' own analysis. The profile shows almost 40,000 distinct CDR3 sequences, 9.5% of them singletons.

Sequenced material: whole blood, taken in connection with sensitization to the hapten diphenylcyclopropenone (DPC). The TCR originated in a man aged 50-60 years with alopecia areata. Some clones in this sample may be carry-over from other donors' samples. The chain employs TRBV30 and TRBJ1-3; 7 bases are a match to TRBD1. CDR3 sequence: CGGDRGNTIYF. For the CDR3, the DNA is TGTGGAGGGGACAGAGGAAACACCATATATTTT.